This T cell receptor beta chain appears in the sequencing data of a study of control samples from healthy donors and cancer patients. Germline loops: CDR1 SGHAT, CDR2 FQNNGV. With 5 bases removed from V and 3 bases from J, the gap between germline ends came to 10 bases. This CDR3 contains 14 residues. Libraries were prepared by immunoSEQ multiplex PCR; TCRdb keeps only in-frame clonotypes and omits some of them. The sample holds about 130,000 clones, roughly 95% seen once. The receptor was derived from a young man in good health. The chain is built from TRBV11-2 and TRBJ2-2; no definite D call. The sequencing sample was made of blood. In DNA, the CDR3 is TGTGCCAGCAGCCTCACAGTACACACCGGGGAGCTGTTTTTT. It yields the protein CASSLTVHTGELFF.